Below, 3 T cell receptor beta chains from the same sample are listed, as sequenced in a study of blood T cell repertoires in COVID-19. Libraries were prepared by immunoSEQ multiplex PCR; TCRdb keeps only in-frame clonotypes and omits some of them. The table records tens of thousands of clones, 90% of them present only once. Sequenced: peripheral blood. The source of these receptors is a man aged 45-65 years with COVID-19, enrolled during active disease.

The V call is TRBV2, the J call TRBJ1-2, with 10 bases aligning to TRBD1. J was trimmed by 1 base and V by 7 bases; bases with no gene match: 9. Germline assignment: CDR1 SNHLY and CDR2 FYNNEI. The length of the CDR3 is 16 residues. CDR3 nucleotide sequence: TGTGCCAGCACAAGTGAGGGACAGGGGTTTAACTATGGCTACACCTTC. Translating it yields CASTSEGQGFNYGYTF.

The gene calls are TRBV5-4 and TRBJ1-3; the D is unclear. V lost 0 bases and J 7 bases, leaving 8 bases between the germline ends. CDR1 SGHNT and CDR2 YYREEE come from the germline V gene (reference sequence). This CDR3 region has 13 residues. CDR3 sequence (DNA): TGTGCCAGCAGCTTGGTAGGAGGGAACACCATATATTTT. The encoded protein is CASSLVGGNTIYF. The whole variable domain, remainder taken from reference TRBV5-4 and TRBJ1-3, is ETGVTQSPTHLIKTRGQQVTLRCSSQSGHNTVSWYQQALGQGPQFIFQYYREEENGRGNFPPRFSGLQFPNYSSELNVNALELDDSALYLCASSLVGGNTIYFGEGSWLTVV.

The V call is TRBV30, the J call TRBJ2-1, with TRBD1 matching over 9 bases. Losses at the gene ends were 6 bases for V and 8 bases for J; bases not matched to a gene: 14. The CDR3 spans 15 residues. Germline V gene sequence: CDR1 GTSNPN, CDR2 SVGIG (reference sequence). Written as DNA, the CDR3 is TGTGCCTGTTCTCAACAGGGGGCGAATGGTTATGAGCAGTTCTTC. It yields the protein CACSQQGANGYEQFF.